Reported below is one T cell receptor beta chain. This entry is derived from a study of blood T cell repertoires in COVID-19. The overall study: Acute-phase and convalescent COVID-19 samples originated in the United States, Italy and Spain.

This CDR3 has 14 amino acids. V dropped 3 bases and J dropped 4; count of bases not matched to a gene: 8. Germline V gives CDR1 DFQATT, CDR2 SNEGSKA (reference sequence). Libraries were prepared by immunoSEQ multiplex PCR; TCRdb keeps only in-frame clonotypes and omits some of them. This table has 130,000 or so clones, less than 85% appearing once. The sequence was collected from a woman of 80 years or more with acute or convalescent COVID-19. Sequenced input: peripheral blood. The chain combines TRBV20-1 with TRBJ2-5; 7 nucleotides match TRBD2. CDR3 bases: TGCAGTGCTAGTGGGGGAGGGGCTGTAGAGACCCAGTACTTC. Its translation: CSASGGGAVETQYF.